This T cell receptor beta chain emerged from a study of T cell responses to AZD1222 COVID-19 vaccine. Sequencing used immunoSEQ multiplex PCR; TCRdb keeps in-frame clones, though not all of them. The table shows about 100,000 clones, with 70% to 90% occurring only once. The CDR3 extends over 20 amino acids. V shed 4 bases and J 1 base; nucleotides not matched to a gene: 12. Germline V gene data show CDR1 as SNHLY and CDR2 as FYNNEI. This clone was detected a few times. The specimen comprised peripheral blood, sampled on day 0 of AZD1222 vaccination. The J gene is TRBJ2-1, the V gene TRBV2; 14 bases line up with TRBD2. The sequence was collected from an adult in good health. The CDR3, as DNA: TGTGCCAGCAGTGTCCCGTTGGGACTAGCGGGAGTAAGGTCCTACAATGAGCAGTTCTTC. As protein: CASSVPLGLAGVRSYNEQFF.